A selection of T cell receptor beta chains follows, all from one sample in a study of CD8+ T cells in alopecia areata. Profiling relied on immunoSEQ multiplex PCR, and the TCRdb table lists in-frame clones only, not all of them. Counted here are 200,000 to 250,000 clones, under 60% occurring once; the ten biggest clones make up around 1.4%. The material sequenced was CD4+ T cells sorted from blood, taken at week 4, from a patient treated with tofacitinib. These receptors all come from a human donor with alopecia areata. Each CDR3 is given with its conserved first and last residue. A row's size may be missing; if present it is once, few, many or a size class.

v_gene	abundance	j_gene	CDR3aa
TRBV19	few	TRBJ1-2	CASSQGGARGYTF
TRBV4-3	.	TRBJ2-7	CASSQDRDREQYF
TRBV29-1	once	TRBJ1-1	CSVVRLMNRGNTEAFF
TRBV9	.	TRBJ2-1	CASSVAGWNNEQFF
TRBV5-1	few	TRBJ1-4	CASSKDTTNEKLFF
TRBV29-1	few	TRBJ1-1	CSVVGGRTEENFF
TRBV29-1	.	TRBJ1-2	CSGGDGFYGYTF
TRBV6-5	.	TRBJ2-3	CASRAGTGSTDTQYF
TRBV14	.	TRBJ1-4	CASSRGTNEKLFF
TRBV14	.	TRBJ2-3	CASSQGGLAGVKQYF
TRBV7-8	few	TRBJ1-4	CASSPGTGREKLFF
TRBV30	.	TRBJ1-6	CAWRSPPPGTKNSPLHF
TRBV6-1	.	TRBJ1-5	CASTDRANSNQPQHF
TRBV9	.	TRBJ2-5	CASSVAKFGPQETQYF
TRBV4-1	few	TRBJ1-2	CASSQEALAGRGDYGYTF
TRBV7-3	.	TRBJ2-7	CASSPTASSYEQYF
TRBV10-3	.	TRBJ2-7	CATQSRGAGYEQYF
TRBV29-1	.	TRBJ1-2	CSVDVTGAYGYTF
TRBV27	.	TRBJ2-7	CASSFSGDEQYF
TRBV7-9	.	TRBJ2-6	CAAKASGANVLTF
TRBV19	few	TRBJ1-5	CASLTPGQGNQPQHF
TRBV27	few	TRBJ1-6	CASSFRQGGNSPLHF
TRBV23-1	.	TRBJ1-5	CASSQYSGTGLLTQHF
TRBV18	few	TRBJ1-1	CASSTNSFNTEAFF
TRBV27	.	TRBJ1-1	CASSLGTGLRTFF
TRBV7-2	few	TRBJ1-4	CASSISQGEKLFF
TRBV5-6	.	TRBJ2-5	CASSLKQGALETQYF
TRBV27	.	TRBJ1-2	CASSPLTPDTNYGYTF
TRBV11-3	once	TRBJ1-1	CASSDHLNTEAFF
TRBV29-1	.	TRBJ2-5	CSVEGQGAGETQYF
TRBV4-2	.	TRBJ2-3	CASSQTQGDTQYF
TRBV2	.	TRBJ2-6	CASSSTGSGGANVLTF
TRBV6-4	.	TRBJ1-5	CASSDQQGQPQHF
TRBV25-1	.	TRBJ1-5	CASNPDTRNQPQHF
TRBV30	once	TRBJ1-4	CAWRTAAGEKLFF
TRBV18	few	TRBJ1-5	CASSTSQFSNQPQHF
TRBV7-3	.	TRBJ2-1	CASSPTSGQYNEQFF
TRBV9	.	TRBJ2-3	CASSLSGQTTDTQYF
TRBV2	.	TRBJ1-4	CASSEVSVLNEKLFF
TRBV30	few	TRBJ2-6	CACLKTGTGANVLTF
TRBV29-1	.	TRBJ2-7	CSVVSTRGRGDEQYF
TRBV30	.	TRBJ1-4	CAFRARGIGEKLFF
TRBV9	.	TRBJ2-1	CASGPLQGNEQFF
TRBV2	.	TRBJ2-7	CASTRGSSYEQYF
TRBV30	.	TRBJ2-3	CAWKVLADTQYF
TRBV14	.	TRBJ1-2	CASSLRDRRSGYTF
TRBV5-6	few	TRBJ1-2	CASSYGTEYGYTF
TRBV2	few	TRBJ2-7	CASSEGLAGTYEQYF
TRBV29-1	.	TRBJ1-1	CSSLQGNTEAFF
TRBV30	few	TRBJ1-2	CAWSFTPGADELYGYTF
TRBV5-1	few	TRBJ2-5	CASRRGETQYF
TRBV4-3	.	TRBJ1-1	CASSQKSNTEAFF
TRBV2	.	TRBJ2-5	CASTEEETQYF
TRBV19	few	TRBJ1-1	CASSIQNTEAFF
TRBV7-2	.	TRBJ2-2	CASRTGTANTGELFF
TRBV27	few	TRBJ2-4	CASSSGGTLAKNIQYF
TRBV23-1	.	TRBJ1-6	CASRKPTGNNSPLHF